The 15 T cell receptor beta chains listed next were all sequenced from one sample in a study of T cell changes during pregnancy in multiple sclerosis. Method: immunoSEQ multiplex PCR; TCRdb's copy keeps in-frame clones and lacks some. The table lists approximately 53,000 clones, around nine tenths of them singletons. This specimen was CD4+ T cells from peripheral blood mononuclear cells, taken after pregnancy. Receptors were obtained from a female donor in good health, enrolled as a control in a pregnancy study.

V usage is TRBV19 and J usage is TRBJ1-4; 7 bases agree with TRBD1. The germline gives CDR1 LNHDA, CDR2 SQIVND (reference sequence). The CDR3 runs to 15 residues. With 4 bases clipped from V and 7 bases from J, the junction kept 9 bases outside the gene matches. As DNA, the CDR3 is TGTGCCAGTAGTAAAGACAGGGTCTGGAGTGAAAAACTGTTTTTT. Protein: CASSKDRVWSEKLFF.

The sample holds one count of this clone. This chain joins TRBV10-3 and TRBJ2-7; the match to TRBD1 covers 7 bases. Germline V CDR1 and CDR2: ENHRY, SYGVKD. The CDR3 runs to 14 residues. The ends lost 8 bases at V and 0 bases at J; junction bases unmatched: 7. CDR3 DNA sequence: TGTGCCATCGCAGGTGGGGACAGCTCCTACGAGCAGTACTTC. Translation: CAIAGGDSSYEQYF.

This CDR3 is CASSKNAFPGPNEAFF. The CDR3 bases are TGTGCCAGCAGTAAAAACGCCTTTCCAGGCCCTAATGAAGCTTTCTTT. The chain combines TRBV28 with TRBJ1-1; D gene uncertain. Germline V gene sequence: CDR1 MDHEN, CDR2 SYDVKM. The CDR3 contains 16 residues. With 5 bases removed from V and 7 bases from J, the gap between germline ends came to 23 bases. The full variable domain, rest sourced from reference TRBV28 and TRBJ1-1, is DVKVTQSSRYLVKRTGEKVFLECVQDMDHENMFWYRQDPGLGLRLIYFSYDVKMKEKGDIPEGYSVSREKKERFSLILESASTNQTSMYLCASSKNAFPGPNEAFFGQGTRLTVV.

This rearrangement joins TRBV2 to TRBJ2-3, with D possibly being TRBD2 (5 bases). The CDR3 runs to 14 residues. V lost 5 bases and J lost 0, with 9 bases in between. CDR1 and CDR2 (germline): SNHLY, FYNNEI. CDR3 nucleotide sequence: TGTGCCAGCAGTCCTAGCCCTAGCACAGATACGCAGTATTTT. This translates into CASSPSPSTDTQYF. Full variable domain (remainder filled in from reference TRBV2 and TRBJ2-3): EPEVTQTPSHQVTQMGQEVILRCVPISNHLYFYWYRQILGQKVEFLVSFYNNEISEKSEIFDDQFSVERPDGSNFTLKIRSTKLEDSAMYFCASSPSPSTDTQYFGPGTRLTVL.

The CDR3 DNA sequence: TGTGCCAGCAGCCCTCTAAAGCGGGAGCTGTACAATGAGCAGTTCTTC. The encoded protein is CASSPLKRELYNEQFF. The rearrangement links TRBV14 to TRBJ2-1; TRBD2 aligns across 8 bases. The CDR3 has 16 residues. The V gene end was trimmed by 4 bases and the J gene end by 4 bases; junction bases not matched to a gene: 9. CDR1 is SGHDN, CDR2 FVKESK, per germline.

CDR3 DNA: TGTGCCAGCAGTGAAGATACAGCTTTGGGCTATGGCTACACCTTC. Residues: CASSEDTALGYGYTF. The chain has TRBV6-1 and TRBJ1-2; D is unclear. The CDR3 length is 15 residues. From germline, CDR1 is MNHNS and CDR2 SASEGT. V was cut by 1 base and J by 4 bases, with 13 bases left in between.

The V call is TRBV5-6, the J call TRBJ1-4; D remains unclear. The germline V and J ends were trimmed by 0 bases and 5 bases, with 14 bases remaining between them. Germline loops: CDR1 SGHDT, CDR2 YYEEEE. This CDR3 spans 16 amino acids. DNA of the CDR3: TGTGCCAGCAGCTTGGACTCCCGCGGTTGGAATGAAAAACTGTTTTTT. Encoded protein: CASSLDSRGWNEKLFF.

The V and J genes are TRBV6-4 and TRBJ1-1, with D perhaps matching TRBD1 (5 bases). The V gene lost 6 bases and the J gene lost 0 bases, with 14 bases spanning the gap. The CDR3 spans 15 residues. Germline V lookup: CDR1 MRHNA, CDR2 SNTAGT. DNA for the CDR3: TGTGCCAGCAGGCCAGAAGGGGTCATGAACACTGAAGCTTTCTTT. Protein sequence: CASRPEGVMNTEAFF.

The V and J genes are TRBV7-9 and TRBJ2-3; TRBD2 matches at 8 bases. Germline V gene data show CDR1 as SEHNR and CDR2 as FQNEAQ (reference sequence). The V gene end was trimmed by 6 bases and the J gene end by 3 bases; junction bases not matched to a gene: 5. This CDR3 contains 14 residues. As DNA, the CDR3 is TGTGCCAGCAGGGAGCGGGAGCTAACAGATACGCAGTATTTT. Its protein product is CASRERELTDTQYF.

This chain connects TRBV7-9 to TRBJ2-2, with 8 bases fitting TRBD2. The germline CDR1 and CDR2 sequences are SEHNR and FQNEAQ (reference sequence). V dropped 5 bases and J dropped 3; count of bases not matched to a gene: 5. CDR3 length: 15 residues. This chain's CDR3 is CASSPGGGHTGELFF. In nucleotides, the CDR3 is TGTGCCAGCAGCCCCGGGGGGGGTCACACCGGGGAGCTGTTTTTT.

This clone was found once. The CDR3 DNA reads as TGCGCCAGCAGTGAGTCCCTCTACCTGGTGAAAGCTAACTATGGCTACACCTTC. Its translation is CASSESLYLVKANYGYTF. The chain is built from TRBV10-2 and TRBJ1-2, with unresolved D. This CDR3 has 18 amino acids. V was cut by 0 bases and J by 0 bases, with 17 bases left in between. CDR1 is WSHSY and CDR2 is SAAADI in the germline V gene.

The CDR3 nucleotides are TGTGCCTCGCTCTCGGGACTAGCGGGAGGGCCCCTAATAGAGCAGTACTTC. Residues: CASLSGLAGGPLIEQYF. The genes are TRBV10-3 and TRBJ2-7; TRBD2 aligns across 16 bases. Germline V gene sequence: CDR1 ENHRY, CDR2 SYGVKD. The CDR3 covers 17 residues. With 11 bases clipped from V and 7 bases from J, the junction kept 17 bases outside the gene matches.

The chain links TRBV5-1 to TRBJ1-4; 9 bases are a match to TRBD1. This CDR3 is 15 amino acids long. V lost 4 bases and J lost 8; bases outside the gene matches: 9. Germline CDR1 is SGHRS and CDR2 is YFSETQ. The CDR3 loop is CASSPRTGVREKLFF. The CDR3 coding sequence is TGCGCCAGCAGCCCAAGGACAGGGGTGAGGGAAAAACTGTTTTTT.

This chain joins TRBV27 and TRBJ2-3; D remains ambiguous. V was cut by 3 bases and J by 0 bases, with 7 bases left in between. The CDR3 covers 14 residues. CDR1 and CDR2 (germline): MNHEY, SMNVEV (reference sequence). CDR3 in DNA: TGTGCCAGCAGTTTGGGCCATAGCACAGATACGCAGTATTTT. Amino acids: CASSLGHSTDTQYF.

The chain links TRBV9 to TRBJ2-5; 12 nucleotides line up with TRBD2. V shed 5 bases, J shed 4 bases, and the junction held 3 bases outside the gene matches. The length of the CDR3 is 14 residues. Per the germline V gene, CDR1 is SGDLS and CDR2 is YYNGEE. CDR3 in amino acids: CASSLTSGGETQYF. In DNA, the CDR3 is TGTGCCAGCAGTCTGACTAGCGGGGGAGAGACCCAGTACTTC.